The 27 T cell receptor beta chains presented below share a single source sample, sequenced in a study of T-cell memory formation after mild COVID-19 (dated by TCRdb to about 2021). Library preparation employed 5' RACE. Sequencing took place on an Illumina NovaSeq 6000. TCRdb cleaned the public reads at Q25 with fastp, built clones with MiXCR and kept in-frame beta chains. Rows merge per CDR3 protein into single entries with the most common DNA and genes. The table for this sample lists hundreds of thousands of distinct CDR3 sequences; approximately 20% of them were counted only once. The top ten constitute around 21% of the sample. Material for sequencing was PBMCs or a T cell subset sorted from them (not recorded which). The receptors come from a man aged 18 to 30 who had mild COVID-19 (a few samples of this study predate the infection). The sample titles of this study are shuffled in the database, so cell type and time point are left out; the donor was told from shared clones.

A few counts support this clonotype. This chain links TRBV6-2 or TRBV6-3 with TRBJ2-5, with 8 positions matching TRBD1. V shed 6 bases, J shed 0 bases, and the junction held 3 bases outside the gene matches. The CDR3 totals 14 residues. Germline V gene sequence: CDR1 MNHEY, CDR2 SVGEGT. The CDR3 sequence is CASRRTGNQETQYF. CDR3 nucleotide sequence: TGTGCCAGCAGACGGACAGGGAACCAAGAGACCCAGTACTTC.

The chain recombines TRBV29-1 with TRBJ2-7; the match to TRBD1 covers 9 bases. Germline V lookup: CDR1 SQVTM, CDR2 ANQGSEA. V was clipped by 7 bases and J by 5 bases; unmatched bases: 9. This CDR3 is 13 amino acids long. In DNA form, the CDR3 reads TGCAGCGCGGGACAGGGTCCCCAAGACGAGCAGTACTTC. The encoded protein is CSAGQGPQDEQYF.

The chain joins TRBV5-1 to TRBJ2-3; possibly TRBD2 for D (6 bases). The CDR3 is 15 amino acids. Germline V gives CDR1 SGHRS, CDR2 YFSETQ. Trimming left V 4 bases short and J 0 bases short, with 12 bases between. The CDR3 sequence: CASSGGLLSTDTQYF. In DNA form, the CDR3 reads TGCGCCAGCAGCGGCGGACTACTGAGCACAGATACGCAGTATTTT.

This clonotype was detected only a few times. The gene calls are TRBV7-2 and TRBJ2-7; D not resolved. The V end was cut by 5 bases, the J end by 0 bases, with 14 bases between. The CDR3 sequence is 15 residues long. CDR1 is SGHTA, CDR2 FQGNSA, per germline. DNA for the CDR3: TGTGCCAGCAGCCTTACCTTGGGTCTCTCCTACGAGCAGTACTTC. Its translation: CASSLTLGLSYEQYF.

Comments on this clonotype: With a much larger clone just one base away, this may be a read error. The chain recombines TRBV5-1 with TRBJ1-1, with D perhaps TRBD1 (5 bases). The CDR3 covers 15 residues. Germline loops: CDR1 SGHRS, CDR2 YFSETQ. The CDR3 DNA follows: TGCGCCAGCTCCATTCCGGGGCGAATGAACACTGACGCTTTCTTT. This encodes CASSIPGRMNTDAFF.

A few counts support this clonotype. The CDR3 nucleotides are TGCAGCGCCAACAGGGGGCCCCGCGAAGGAGAAGCTTTCTTT. Protein product: CSANRGPREGEAFF. V gene TRBV29-1 combines with J gene TRBJ1-1, with 9 positions matching TRBD1. Germline assignment: CDR1 SQVTM and CDR2 ANQGSEA. The CDR3 sequence is 14 residues long. V lost 7 bases and J lost 8; bases outside the gene matches: 14.

A few counts support this clonotype. V usage is TRBV6-1 and J usage is TRBJ2-7; a possible D gene is TRBD1 (6 bases). V lost 4 bases and J lost 4, with 17 bases in between. This CDR3 comprises 15 residues. The germline V gene encodes CDR1 MNHNS and CDR2 SASEGT. The chain's CDR3 is CASSASGTSSYEQYF. Written as DNA, the CDR3 is TGTGCCAGCAGTGCTTCAGGGACAAGCTCTTACGAGCAGTACTTC.

This clonotype has just a few counts. The chain has TRBV7-2 and TRBJ1-5; D is unclear. V lost 1 base to trimming and J lost 7 bases, with 8 bases between them. The CDR3 runs to 13 residues. CDR1 SGHTA and CDR2 FQGNSA come from the germline V gene. This CDR3 is CASSLDGRQPQHF. DNA of the CDR3: TGTGCCAGCAGCTTAGATGGAAGGCAGCCCCAGCATTTT.

The chain carries TRBV7-2 and TRBJ2-1; 8 bases fit TRBD2. CDR3 size: 13 residues. The V and J ends lost 5 bases and 10 bases, in that order; junction bases with no gene match: 7. CDR1 SGHTA and CDR2 FQGNSA come from the germline V gene. The CDR3 nucleotides read TGTGCCAGCAGCCTGACTAGCGCGGGGGAGCAGTTCTTC. Translation: CASSLTSAGEQFF.

V and J are TRBV7-2 and TRBJ2-3, with 11 bases lining up with TRBD2. The CDR3 length is 17 residues. The V gene end was trimmed by 3 bases and the J gene end by 3 bases; junction bases not matched to a gene: 8. CDR1 and CDR2 (germline): SGHTA, FQGNSA. The CDR3 loop reads CASSLIFSGGATDTQYF. The CDR3 DNA reads as TGTGCCAGCAGCTTGATATTTAGCGGGGGGGCAACAGATACGCAGTATTTT. The whole variable domain, remainder taken from reference TRBV7-2 and TRBJ2-3, is GAGVSQSPSNKVTEKGKDVELRCDPISGHTALYWYRQSLGQGLEFLIYFQGNSAPDKSGLPSDRFSAERTGGSVSTLTIQRTQQEDSAVYLCASSLIFSGGATDTQYFGPGTRLTVL.

This clonotype turned up a few times. The V call is TRBV4-1, the J call TRBJ1-6, with a weak D call TRBD1 (6 bases). The CDR3 has 18 amino acids. V was shortened by 0 bases and J by 9 bases, with 21 bases between the two germline ends. Germline lookup yields CDR1 MGHRA and CDR2 YSYEKL. The CDR3 loop reads CASSQESHRGGESSPLHF. In DNA, the CDR3 is TGCGCCAGCAGCCAAGAGTCCCATAGGGGGGGAGAGAGTTCACCCCTCCACTTT.

The genes are TRBV6-5 and TRBJ1-2; D unclear. The CDR3 has 13 amino acids. The germline V gene has CDR1 MNHEY and CDR2 SVGAGI. V was trimmed by 0 bases and J by 5 bases, leaving 7 bases between them. CDR3 in amino acids: CASSYSSSYGYTF. DNA for the CDR3: TGTGCCAGCAGTTACTCGAGTTCATATGGCTACACCTTC.

This chain joins TRBV5-5 and TRBJ2-6, with a tentative D call TRBD1 (6 bases). The CDR3 consists of 16 residues. Looked up from germline, CDR1 is SGHKS and CDR2 is YYEKEE (reference sequence). Trimming left V 0 bases short and J 4 bases short, with 11 bases between. The CDR3: CASSLVSGAGANVLTF. For the CDR3, the DNA is TGTGCCAGCAGCTTGGTGTCAGGGGCCGGGGCCAACGTCCTGACTTTC.

The J gene is TRBJ2-2, the V gene TRBV14; 11 bases are a match to TRBD2. Germline CDR1 is SGHDN and CDR2 is FVKESK. The CDR3 is 16 amino acids. Losses at the gene ends were 4 bases for V and 4 bases for J; bases not matched to a gene: 5. The CDR3 sequence: CASSLLAGGTTGELFF. The CDR3, as DNA: TGTGCCAGCAGCCTCCTAGCGGGGGGCACCACCGGGGAGCTGTTTTTT.

This clonotype was recorded a few times. V and J are TRBV7-6 and TRBJ2-7, with D unclear. The CDR3 covers 11 residues. Germline V gene lookup returns CDR1 SGHVS and CDR2 FNYEAQ. Trimming removed 3 bases from V and 5 bases from J, with 5 bases in between. CDR3 sequence (DNA): TGTGCCAGCAGCTTTGCGAACGAGCAGTACTTC. Encoded protein: CASSFANEQYF.

This clonotype was seen a handful of times. The chain uses TRBV20-1 and TRBJ1-4, with 8 bases that match TRBD1. With 1 base clipped from V and 5 bases from J, the junction kept 9 bases outside the gene matches. Germline V gene data show CDR1 as DFQATT and CDR2 as SNEGSKA (reference sequence). The CDR3 runs to 16 residues. CDR3 sequence reads: CSARGGGQAHNEKLFF. CDR3 in DNA: TGCAGTGCTAGAGGCGGGGGACAGGCGCACAATGAAAAACTGTTTTTT.

The chain recombines TRBV5-6 with TRBJ1-2; D is uncertain. Deletions cut 4 bases from V and 7 bases from J, with 11 bases between. In germline, CDR1 is SGHDT, CDR2 YYEEEE. CDR3 length: 12 residues. CDR3 coding DNA: TGTGCCAGCAGCCCTACATTTGGTGGCTACACCTTC. Its translation: CASSPTFGGYTF.

This clonotype was counted a few times. This rearrangement joins TRBV20-1 to TRBJ2-7; D unresolved. V was cut by 0 bases and J by 7 bases, with 7 bases left in between. The CDR3 has 11 amino acids. Germline V CDR1 and CDR2: DFQATT, SNEGSKA (reference sequence). The CDR3: CSARDRGEQYF. DNA of the CDR3: TGCAGTGCTAGAGATCGTGGGGAGCAGTACTTC.

The DNA of the CDR3 is TGTGCCAGCAGAGAGGACAGGGTTGTCGTCTCCGGGGAGCTGTTTTTT. It specifies CASREDRVVVSGELFF. The J gene is TRBJ2-2, the V gene TRBV6-2 or TRBV6-3, with 8 bases matching TRBD1. The V and J ends lost 6 bases and 6 bases, in that order; junction bases with no gene match: 12. This CDR3 region has 16 residues. Germline CDR1 is MNHEY and CDR2 is SVGEGT.

This clonotype has only a few counts. The V gene is TRBV11-1, the J gene TRBJ2-2; maybe TRBD2 (5 bases). The CDR3 sequence is 15 residues long. The V gene lost 3 bases and the J gene lost 6 bases, with 14 bases spanning the gap. Germline values: CDR1 SGHAT, CDR2 FQDESV (reference sequence). DNA of the CDR3: TGTGCCAGCAGCTTCCAACCCGAGGGCCCCGGGGAGCTGTTTTTT. Translated: CASSFQPEGPGELFF.

This clonotype appeared many times. In nucleotides, the CDR3 is TGTGCCAGCAGTTTAGGGGAAGACTATGGCTACACCTTC. It codes for CASSLGEDYGYTF. The chain employs TRBV12-3 or TRBV12-4 and TRBJ1-2; D remains ambiguous. V lost 1 base and J lost 3, with 6 bases in between. There are 13 residues in the CDR3.

The rearrangement uses TRBV5-1 and TRBJ2-5, with 7 positions matching TRBD1. CDR1 and CDR2 (germline): SGHRS, YFSETQ. This CDR3 region has 15 residues. The ends lost 1 base at V and 2 bases at J; junction bases unmatched: 5. The DNA of the CDR3 is TGCGCCAGCAGCTTGAGGGGGCTGGGGCAAGAGACCCAGTACTTC. Protein: CASSLRGLGQETQYF.

In DNA, the CDR3 is TGTGCCAGCAGCCGGGGGTCTAGCGAGCAGTACTTC. Translation: CASSRGSSEQYF. The rearrangement links TRBV12-3 or TRBV12-4 to TRBJ2-7, with D possibly matching TRBD2 (6 bases). The CDR3 has 12 residues. V was shortened by 6 bases and J by 6 bases, with 12 bases between the two germline ends.

At least ten counts were recorded for this clonotype. This sequence joins TRBV7-9 and TRBJ1-4; D remains ambiguous. Per the germline V gene, CDR1 is SEHNR and CDR2 is FQNEAQ (reference sequence). V shed 0 bases and J shed 0 bases, with 2 bases lying between them. This CDR3 has 14 amino acids. In DNA, the CDR3 is TGTGCCAGCAGCTTAGCAGCAACTAATGAAAAACTGTTTTTT. It specifies CASSLAATNEKLFF.

This clonotype was seen ten or more times. CDR3 sequence (DNA): TGCAGTGCTAGAGCTGGCACTGAAGCTTTCTTT. Protein: CSARAGTEAFF. The chain uses TRBV20-1 and TRBJ1-1; no firm D call. CDR1 DFQATT and CDR2 SNEGSKA come from the germline V gene (reference sequence). Trimming cost V 1 base and J 4 bases, with 4 bases left between them. There are 11 residues in the CDR3.

The chain joins TRBV5-1 to TRBJ1-1, with D uncertain. The CDR3 extends over 15 amino acids. Germline CDR1 reads SGHRS; CDR2 reads YFSETQ. Trimming shortened V by 0 bases and J by 0 bases, and 9 bases separated the two germline ends. In DNA, the CDR3 is TGCGCCAGCAGCTTGGAGACACGGATGAACACTGAAGCTTTCTTT. This codes for CASSLETRMNTEAFF. The variable domain in full, completed from reference TRBV5-1 and TRBJ1-1, reads KAGVTQTPRYLIKTRGQQVTLSCSPISGHRSVSWYQQTPGQGLQFLFEYFSETQRNKGNFPGRFSGRQFSNSRSEMNVSTLELGDSALYLCASSLETRMNTEAFFGQGTRLTVV.

V gene TRBV20-1 combines with J gene TRBJ2-5, with 9 bases lining up with TRBD1. Germline V lookup: CDR1 DFQATT, CDR2 SNEGSKA (reference sequence). This CDR3 is 13 amino acids long. J lost 2 bases, V lost 5 bases, and 3 bases had no gene match. CDR3 nucleotide sequence: TGCAGTGCTCCGACAGGGGGACAAGAGACCCAGTACTTC. Translated, it gives CSAPTGGQETQYF.